This TCR beta chain was recovered during a study of human T cells and chemical hapten exposure. Study-wide points: The study found expanded TCRs formed significantly more large CDR3 similarity clusters than controls.

Time point of the sample: patch test 1, 2 weeks after DPC sensitization. The treatment: therapeutic diphenylcyclopropenone sensitization with weekly scalp DPC. The sample holds many counts of this clonotype. The target antigen is unknown. V lost 8 bases and J lost 3, with 14 bases in between. This CDR3 has 13 residues. The germline CDR1 and CDR2 sequences are MNHEY and SVGAGI. TCRdb re-derived calls from the RACE reads in MiXCR, one entry per CDR3 protein. The table has 380,000 or so distinct CDR3 sequences, about 4.4% seen once. The clonotype was recovered from a woman aged 50 to 65 with alopecia areata. Some clones in this sample may be carry-over from other donors' samples. V is TRBV6-5 and J is TRBJ2-7; D tentatively fits TRBD1 or TRBD2 (5 bases each). This specimen consisted of whole blood, obtained in connection with sensitization to the hapten diphenylcyclopropenone (DPC). CDR3 sequence reads: CASAPGPNYEQYF. CDR3 in DNA: TGTGCCAGCGCTCCGGGACCCAACTACGAGCAGTACTTC.